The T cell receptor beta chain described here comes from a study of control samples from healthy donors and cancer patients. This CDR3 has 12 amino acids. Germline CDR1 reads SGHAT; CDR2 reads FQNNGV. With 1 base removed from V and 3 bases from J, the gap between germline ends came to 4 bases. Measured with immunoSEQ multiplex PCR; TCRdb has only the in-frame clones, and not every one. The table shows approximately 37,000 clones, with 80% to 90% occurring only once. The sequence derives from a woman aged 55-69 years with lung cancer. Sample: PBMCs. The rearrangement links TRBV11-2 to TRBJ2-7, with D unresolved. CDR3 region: CASSLVVYEQYF. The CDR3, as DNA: TGTGCCAGCAGCTTAGTCGTCTACGAGCAGTACTTC.